Sequencing of this T cell receptor beta chain was carried out in a study of T cell responses to AZD1222 COVID-19 vaccine. Notes on the study in general: Just five or six AZD1222 recipients tested seropositive at baseline.

Produced via immunoSEQ multiplex PCR; TCRdb's table is partial and in-frame only. This sample carries more than 95,000 clones, 85% to 90% of them seen once, and the ten largest clones take roughly 18%. Remarks on this clone: Its specificity is unknown.

V shed 4 bases and J shed 0 bases, with 16 bases lying between them. CDR3 length: 16 residues. CDR1 and CDR2 (germline): SEHNR, FQNEAQ (reference sequence). The TCR sequence derives from an adult who received the AZD1222 COVID-19 vaccine. The material was peripheral blood, obtained 28 days after the second AZD1222 dose. The V gene is TRBV7-9, the J gene TRBJ2-7; maybe TRBD1 (5 bases). Here the CDR3 DNA reads TGTGCCAGCAGCTCTTCCCGCAGGGATCCCTCCTACGAGCAGTACTTC. This encodes CASSSSRRDPSYEQYF.